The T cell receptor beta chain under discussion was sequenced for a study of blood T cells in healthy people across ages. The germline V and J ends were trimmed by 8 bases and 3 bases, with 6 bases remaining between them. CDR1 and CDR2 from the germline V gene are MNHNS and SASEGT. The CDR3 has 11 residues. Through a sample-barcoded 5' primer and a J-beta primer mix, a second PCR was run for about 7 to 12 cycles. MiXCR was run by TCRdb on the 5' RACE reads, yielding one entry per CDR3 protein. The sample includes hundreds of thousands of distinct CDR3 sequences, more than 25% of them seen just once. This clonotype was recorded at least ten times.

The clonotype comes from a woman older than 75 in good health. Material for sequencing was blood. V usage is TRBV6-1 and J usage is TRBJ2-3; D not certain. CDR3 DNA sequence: TGTGCCAGCGGTCAGACAGATACGCAGTATTTT. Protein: CASGQTDTQYF.